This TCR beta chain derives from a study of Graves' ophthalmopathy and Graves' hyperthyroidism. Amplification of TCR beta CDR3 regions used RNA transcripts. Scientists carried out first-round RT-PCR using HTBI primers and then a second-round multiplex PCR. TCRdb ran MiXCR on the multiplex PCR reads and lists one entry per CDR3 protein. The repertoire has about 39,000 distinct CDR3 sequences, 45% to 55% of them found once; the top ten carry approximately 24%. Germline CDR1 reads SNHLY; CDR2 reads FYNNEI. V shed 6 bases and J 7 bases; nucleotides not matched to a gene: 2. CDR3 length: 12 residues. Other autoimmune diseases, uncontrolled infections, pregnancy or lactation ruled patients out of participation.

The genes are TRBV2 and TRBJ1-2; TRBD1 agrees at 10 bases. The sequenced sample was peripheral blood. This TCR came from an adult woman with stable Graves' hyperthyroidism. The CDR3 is CASRGDRGGYTF. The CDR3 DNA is TGTGCCAGCAGGGGGGACAGGGGTGGCTACACCTTC.